Below, 17 T cell receptor beta chains from the same sample are listed, as sequenced in a study of cytomegalovirus exposure and HLA in healthy donors. PCR involved 60 Vbeta and 13 Jbeta primers. The method was immunoSEQ multiplex PCR; TCRdb's version includes in-frame clones alone and lacks a portion of them. Of fewer than 200,000 clones in the sample, 9.5% were seen once. Sequenced material: PBMCs. These receptors came from a woman aged 30 to 39 in good health and CMV-seropositive.

The V and J genes are TRBV4-1 and TRBJ2-3; 8 bases fit TRBD2. The CDR3 spans 16 residues. Looked up from germline, CDR1 is MGHRA and CDR2 is YSYEKL. V lost 4 bases to trimming and J lost 1 base; unmatched junction nucleotides: 7. The CDR3 sequence: CASSPGGAGGTDTQYF. The CDR3 bases are TGCGCCAGCAGCCCGGGGGGGGCTGGGGGCACAGATACGCAGTATTTT.

This clone was counted a few times. The junction does not match germline at one end; this may be a read error. V gene TRBV7-3 combines with J gene TRBJ2-7, with 7 bases matching TRBD2. The CDR3 spans 15 residues. Germline CDR1 and CDR2: SGHTA and FQGTGA. The CDR3 region is CASSITRLAQDEQYF. The CDR3 DNA sequence: TGTGCCAGCAGCATAACCAGACTAGCCCAGGACGAGCAGTACTTC.

The chain links TRBV29-1 to TRBJ2-1; TRBD1 matches 8 bases. Germline CDR1 and CDR2: SQVTM and ANQGSEA. The ends lost 6 bases at V and 8 bases at J; junction bases unmatched: 15. CDR3 length: 15 amino acids. CDR3 loop: CSVTKGTGEHYEQFF. Here the CDR3 DNA reads TGCAGCGTCACGAAAGGGACAGGAGAACACTATGAGCAGTTCTTC.

This clone was counted between two and nine times. This chain uses TRBV5-1 with TRBJ2-3; 8 nucleotides match TRBD1. Germline V CDR1 and CDR2: SGHRS, YFSETQ. This CDR3 contains 15 residues. The J segment lost 4 bases and the V segment lost 3 bases, leaving 7 bases of the junction unmatched. CDR3 in amino acids: CASSSTGGSADTQYF. DNA of the CDR3: TGCGCCAGCAGCTCAACAGGGGGTAGCGCAGATACGCAGTATTTT.

In this sample, this clone turned up a few times. The CDR3 DNA sequence: TGTGCCAGCAGCCAACGGAGCTCCTACAATGAGCAGTTCTTC. This sequence encodes CASSQRSSYNEQFF. This chain connects TRBV13 to TRBJ2-1; no definite D call. The CDR3 covers 14 residues. V dropped 5 bases and J dropped 0 bases, with 8 bases sitting between them. Germline assignment: CDR1 PRHDT and CDR2 FYEKMQ (reference sequence).

This clone was recorded a few times. The V gene is TRBV2, the J gene TRBJ1-1; D possibly corresponds to TRBD1 (5 bases). Germline loops: CDR1 SNHLY, CDR2 FYNNEI. The CDR3 is 12 amino acids. The V end lost 5 bases, the J end lost 4 bases, and 8 bases lay between the germline ends. The CDR3 DNA reads TGTGCCAGCAGTTTCGGGGGCACTGAAGCTTTCTTT. Protein sequence: CASSFGGTEAFF.

This rearrangement joins TRBV6-5 to TRBJ2-7; D gene ambiguous. The germline gives CDR1 MNHEY, CDR2 SVGAGI. Deletions cut 8 bases from V and 1 base from J, with 9 bases between. This CDR3 comprises 12 residues. CDR3 sequence (DNA): TGTGCCAGCCAGGCTGGATCCTACGAGCAGTACTTC. Amino acid sequence: CASQAGSYEQYF.

The chain combines TRBV7-2 with TRBJ1-2, with a tentative D call TRBD1 (5 bases). Germline V gives CDR1 SGHTA, CDR2 FQGNSA. This CDR3 has 14 residues. Trimming removed 2 bases at V and 7 bases at J, with 14 bases between. The CDR3: CASSLSGGGGGYTF. The CDR3 coding sequence is TGTGCCAGCAGCTTAAGTGGGGGGGGAGGTGGCTACACCTTC.

The chain is built from TRBV11-2 and TRBJ1-5, with 7 bases fitting TRBD1. Germline values: CDR1 SGHAT, CDR2 FQNNGV. The CDR3 is 12 amino acids. J was trimmed by 12 bases and V by 5 bases; bases with no gene match: 7. In DNA, the CDR3 is TGTGCCAGCAGCCAGGAGGGACAGAGCCAGCATTTT. It encodes CASSQEGQSQHF.

The chain recombines TRBV4-2 with TRBJ2-2; 8 bases align to TRBD2. J lost 1 base, V lost 3 bases, and 7 bases had no gene match. Germline V lookup: CDR1 LGHNA, CDR2 YNFKEQ. This CDR3 is 17 amino acids long. Here the CDR3 DNA reads TGTGCCAGCAGCCAGTGGCGGGGGGCGGAGAACACCGGGGAGCTGTTTTTT. This translates into CASSQWRGAENTGELFF.

The chain carries TRBV7-9 and TRBJ2-1; 9 positions agree with TRBD2. The germline V gene encodes CDR1 SEHNR and CDR2 FQNEAQ (reference sequence). There are 15 residues in the CDR3. Trimming took 7 bases from V and 10 from J; bases not matched to a gene: 14. For the CDR3, the DNA is TGTGCCAGCACCTCAGTTGCTAGCGGGAATTACGAGCAGTTCTTC. Protein: CASTSVASGNYEQFF.

This clone has just a few counts. J is TRBJ1-2 and V is TRBV9; 9 bases map to TRBD1. V was clipped by 4 bases and J by 6 bases; unmatched bases: 4. The CDR3 is 13 amino acids. Germline V gives CDR1 SGDLS, CDR2 YYNGEE. CDR3 in DNA: TGTGCCAGCAGCCCGCGGACAGGGGATGGCTACACCTTC. It specifies CASSPRTGDGYTF.

This chain connects TRBV9 to TRBJ2-6; 12 nucleotides line up with TRBD2. V shed 4 bases, J shed 3 bases, and the junction held 11 bases outside the gene matches. Germline V gene lookup returns CDR1 SGDLS and CDR2 YYNGEE. CDR3 length: 19 residues. The CDR3 DNA reads as TGTGCCAGCAGCCCCCACCTAGCGGGAGGGCGGGGTGGGGCCAACGTCCTGACTTTC. Its protein product is CASSPHLAGGRGGANVLTF.

This clone has a handful of counts. The chain carries TRBV7-9 and TRBJ1-3; 9 bases are shared with TRBD1. Per the germline V gene, CDR1 is SEHNR and CDR2 is FQNEAQ (reference sequence). This CDR3 is 17 amino acids long. V trimming: 5 bases; J trimming: 0 bases; junction bases outside the gene matches: 8. CDR3 sequence: CASSPRQGGNSGNTIYF. DNA of the CDR3: TGTGCCAGCAGCCCAAGACAGGGGGGTAACTCTGGAAACACCATATATTTT.

This rearrangement joins TRBV18 to TRBJ2-7; 8 positions agree with TRBD1. Germline assignment: CDR1 KGHSH and CDR2 LQKENI. V shed 6 bases, J shed 6 bases, and the junction held 13 bases outside the gene matches. The CDR3 consists of 15 residues. In nucleotides, the CDR3 is TGTGCCAGCTCTTTTGGACAGGGAGCCTTGGCCGAGCAGTACTTC. Protein sequence: CASSFGQGALAEQYF.

The table lists this clone with a few counts. This chain joins TRBV5-1 and TRBJ2-3; 9 bases are shared with TRBD2. Germline values: CDR1 SGHRS, CDR2 YFSETQ. With V trimmed by 4 bases and J by 6 bases, 9 bases remained unmatched. The length of the CDR3 is 15 residues. The CDR3, as DNA: TGCGCCAGCAGCCCCCTAGCGGGACTAAGGGATACGCAGTATTTT. Translated, it gives CASSPLAGLRDTQYF.

CDR3 in amino acids: CASSRQGLGDTQYF. As DNA, the CDR3 is TGCGCCAGCAGTCGCCAGGGCTTGGGGGATACGCAGTATTTT. The V and J genes are TRBV5-1 and TRBJ2-3, with D possibly TRBD1 on 5 matching bases. V lost 5 bases and J 6 bases, leaving 16 bases between the germline ends. The CDR3 is 14 residues long. Germline V gene data show CDR1 as SGHRS and CDR2 as YFSETQ.